One and the same sample provided the 22 T cell receptor beta chains below, sequenced in a study of blood T cell repertoires in COVID-19 (dated by TCRdb to about 2020). The library came from the immunoSEQ multiplex PCR assay. What TCRdb holds here is the immuneACCESS table cut down to in-frame rearrangements. Part of the clones is not present; checked against another copy, under half of the missing clones reflect an unresolved V gene, and the others are unexplained. Here the sample has around 250,000 clones; approximately 90% occur a single time. 0.95% to 1.5% of the sample lies in the top ten. The sequenced sample was PBMCs or T cells enriched from blood (not recorded which). These TCRs come from a woman aged 40 to 50 with acute COVID-19.

V usage is TRBV18 and J usage is TRBJ1-4; TRBD1 aligns across 8 bases. The CDR3 length is 17 residues. Germline values: CDR1 KGHSH, CDR2 LQKENI. V lost 2 bases to trimming and J lost 5 bases; unmatched junction nucleotides: 10. The CDR3 DNA is TGTGCCAGCTCACCAATATCTTCGACAGGGGAGAATGAAAAACTGTTTTTT. It yields the protein CASSPISSTGENEKLFF.

This CDR3 is CASSLGGASGDNEQFF. The DNA for the CDR3 is TGTGCCAGCAGTTTAGGTGGGGCTAGCGGGGACAATGAGCAGTTCTTC. This rearrangement joins TRBV28 to TRBJ2-1; 9 nucleotides agree with TRBD2. This CDR3 has 16 residues. J gave up 5 bases and V 2 bases, and 7 bases lay outside the gene matches. CDR1 and CDR2 (germline): MDHEN, SYDVKM.

The chain uses TRBV5-6 and TRBJ2-5, with 7 positions matching TRBD1. J lost 2 bases, V lost 0 bases, and 1 base had no gene match. The germline gives CDR1 SGHDT, CDR2 YYEEEE. This CDR3 comprises 14 residues. CDR3 region: CASSLGQGQETQYF. The CDR3 nucleotides read TGTGCCAGCAGCTTGGGACAGGGACAAGAGACCCAGTACTTC.

This chain connects TRBV7-8 to TRBJ1-4, with 11 nucleotides matching TRBD1. Germline V gene lookup returns CDR1 SGHVS and CDR2 FQNEAQ. V was clipped by 1 base and J by 6 bases; unmatched bases: 4. The CDR3 spans 16 residues. In DNA, the CDR3 is TGTGCCAGCAGCTTAGAGTGGACAGGGGGCCATGAAAAACTGTTTTTT. It yields the protein CASSLEWTGGHEKLFF. Drawing the rest from reference TRBV7-8 and TRBJ1-4, the complete variable domain is GAGVSQSPRYKVAKRGQDVALRCDPISGHVSLFWYQQALGQGPEFLTYFQNEAQLDKSGLPSDRFFAERPEGSVSTLKIQRTQQEDSAVYLCASSLEWTGGHEKLFFGSGTQLSVL.

This chain connects TRBV14 to TRBJ2-2; D possibly corresponds to TRBD2 (6 bases). Between the trimmed V and J ends, which lost 0 bases and 4 bases, there was a span of 18 bases. Germline CDR1 reads SGHDN; CDR2 reads FVKESK. The length of the CDR3 is 18 residues. CDR3 region: CASSQDYRREGVTGELFF. The CDR3 region has the DNA TGTGCCAGCAGCCAAGATTATCGGCGGGAAGGGGTCACCGGGGAGCTGTTTTTT.

The chain carries TRBV6-5 and TRBJ2-1, with 9 bases identical to TRBD1. Trimming cost V 4 bases and J 8 bases; bases outside gene matches: 9. The CDR3 is made up of 15 amino acids. Germline values: CDR1 MNHEY, CDR2 SVGAGI. CDR3 region: CASSSEPGQGHEQFF. CDR3 coding DNA: TGTGCCAGCAGTTCAGAACCGGGACAGGGACATGAGCAGTTCTTC.

This chain connects TRBV3-1 (or the pseudogene TRBV3-2) to TRBJ1-1, with TRBD1 matching over 7 bases. The length of the CDR3 is 15 residues. Germline loops: CDR1 LGHDT, CDR2 YNNKEL (reference sequence). V gave up 5 bases and J gave up 7 bases; unmatched junction bases: 13. The CDR3 protein is CASSYRQGVPREAFF. The CDR3 nucleotides are TGTGCCAGCAGCTACAGACAGGGAGTTCCCCGTGAAGCTTTCTTT.

V is TRBV13 and J is TRBJ1-2, with TRBD1 matching 7 bases. Germline V gene lookup returns CDR1 PRHDT and CDR2 FYEKMQ (reference sequence). Germline trimming cut 5 bases from V and 2 bases from J; bases unmatched to any gene: 14. The CDR3 length is 17 residues. The CDR3 coding sequence is TGTGCCAGCAGCCACACAGGTCGACCAGGGGGAAACTATGGCTACACCTTC. Its translation: CASSHTGRPGGNYGYTF. The entire variable domain, with the rest obtained from reference TRBV13 and TRBJ1-2, is as follows: AAGVIQSPRHLIKEKRETATLKCYPIPRHDTVYWYQQGPGQDPQFLISFYEKMQSDKGSIPDRFSAQQFSDYHSELNMSSLELGDSALYFCASSHTGRPGGNYGYTFGSGTRLTVV.

This clone was observed a few times. The chain links TRBV12-5 to TRBJ2-1; D perhaps matches TRBD2 (6 bases). V gave up 1 base and J gave up 11 bases, with 18 bases separating them. Germline CDR1 is LGHNT and CDR2 is FRNRAP. CDR3 length equals 15 residues. CDR3 in amino acids: CASGLGGWRDQKQFF. The CDR3 DNA reads TGTGCTAGTGGTTTGGGGGGCTGGCGGGACCAAAAGCAGTTCTTC.

The genes are TRBV28 and TRBJ2-1; 16 bases line up with TRBD2. With V trimmed by 5 bases and J by 9 bases, 7 bases remained unmatched. Germline CDR1 is MDHEN and CDR2 is SYDVKM. The CDR3 is 16 residues long. The DNA for the CDR3 is TGTGCCAGCAGTCCCGGGACTAGCGGGAGGGCCCGTGAGCAGTTCTTC. Amino acid sequence: CASSPGTSGRAREQFF.

This clone was seen a few times. V gene TRBV28 combines with J gene TRBJ2-7, with 11 nucleotides matching TRBD2. V gave up 11 bases and J gave up 1 base; unmatched junction bases: 13. The CDR3 contains 16 residues. CDR1 and CDR2 (germline): MDHEN, SYDVKM. CDR3 region: CALRGTTSGGSYEQYF. The CDR3 DNA follows: TGTGCCCTCCGCGGTACCACTAGCGGGGGATCCTACGAGCAGTACTTC.

The rearrangement joins TRBV7-9 to TRBJ2-1; the match to TRBD2 covers 7 bases. J lost 6 bases, V lost 5 bases, and 7 bases had no gene match. Germline lookup yields CDR1 SEHNR and CDR2 FQNEAQ (reference sequence). CDR3 length: 14 residues. For the CDR3, the DNA is TGTGCCAGCAGCGCGGGACTAAACTTCAATGAGCAGTTCTTC. It is translated as CASSAGLNFNEQFF.

The chain links TRBV5-1 to TRBJ2-5; 13 nucleotides agree with TRBD2. The CDR3 spans 15 residues. V was clipped by 3 bases and J by 7 bases; unmatched bases: 6. In germline, CDR1 is SGHRS, CDR2 YFSETQ. Here the CDR3 DNA reads TGCGCCAGCAGCTCCACTAGCGGGAGGGAGGGGACCCAGTACTTC. This codes for CASSSTSGREGTQYF.

The chain carries TRBV7-2 and TRBJ2-3; no firm D call. This CDR3 is built from 13 residues. V was pared by 2 bases and J by 4 bases, with 7 bases between. Germline V CDR1 and CDR2: SGHTA, FQGNSA. CDR3 amino acids: CASSLNGPDTQYF. For the CDR3, the DNA is TGTGCCAGCAGCTTAAATGGGCCAGATACGCAGTATTTT.

The V and J genes are TRBV19 and TRBJ2-5, with D tentatively TRBD2 (6 bases). In germline, CDR1 is LNHDA, CDR2 SQIVND (reference sequence). The CDR3 is 13 amino acids. V lost 7 bases to trimming and J lost 5 bases, with 14 bases between them. The CDR3 here is CASMDWAGETQYF. Written as DNA, the CDR3 is TGTGCCAGTATGGACTGGGCGGGGGAGACCCAGTACTTC.

The chain has TRBV5-1 and TRBJ1-1; D gene unclear. Trimming took 0 bases from V and 9 from J, leaving 12 bases between them. Per the germline V gene, CDR1 is SGHRS and CDR2 is YFSETQ. This CDR3 is 13 amino acids long. The CDR3 sequence: CASSLEKSGQAFF. The CDR3 DNA is TGCGCCAGCAGCTTGGAGAAAAGCGGGCAAGCTTTCTTT.

The J gene is TRBJ1-5, the V gene TRBV6-2 or TRBV6-3; D remains unclear. Deletions cut 2 bases from V and 6 bases from J, with 14 bases between. From germline, CDR1 is MNHEY and CDR2 SVGEGT. This CDR3 has 15 residues. CDR3: CASSYTTRPSQPQHF. DNA for the CDR3: TGTGCCAGCAGTTACACGACAAGGCCAAGTCAGCCCCAGCATTTT.

The chain employs TRBV19 and TRBJ2-2; 9 positions agree with TRBD1. The CDR3 extends over 14 amino acids. The junction had 5 bases not matched to a gene; V was cut back by 7 bases and J by 5 bases. Germline V gene lookup returns CDR1 LNHDA and CDR2 SQIVND (reference sequence). CDR3 loop: CASTVQGATGELFF. Written as DNA, the CDR3 is TGTGCCAGTACGGTACAGGGGGCAACCGGGGAGCTGTTTTTT.

The gene calls are TRBV7-8 and TRBJ1-1; TRBD1 matches 7 bases. The trim removed 2 bases at V and 7 bases at J, leaving 4 bases unmatched. Per the germline V gene, CDR1 is SGHVS and CDR2 is FQNEAQ. The CDR3 is 13 residues long. The CDR3 loop is CASSLTGDLEAFF. As DNA, the CDR3 is TGTGCCAGCAGCTTAACAGGGGACCTTGAAGCTTTCTTT.

The chain joins TRBV24-1 to TRBJ1-1; TRBD1 is a possible D gene (5 bases). The CDR3 has 15 residues. Germline CDR1 is KGHDR and CDR2 is SFDVKD. V shed 3 bases and J shed 4 bases, with 14 bases lying between them. This chain's CDR3 is CATSDPGQGATEAFF. The CDR3, as DNA: TGTGCCACCAGTGATCCCGGTCAGGGTGCCACTGAAGCTTTCTTT.

The chain carries TRBV4-1 and TRBJ2-1, with TRBD2 identical over 11 bases. Germline V CDR1 and CDR2: MGHRA, YSYEKL. The CDR3 consists of 16 residues. V was clipped by 1 base and J by 3 bases; unmatched bases: 2. The CDR3 is CASSQAGTSGYNEQFF. The DNA of the CDR3 is TGCGCCAGCAGCCAAGCCGGGACTAGCGGCTACAATGAGCAGTTCTTC.

The V call is TRBV7-2, the J call TRBJ2-5, with D unresolved. The CDR3 is made up of 12 amino acids. Germline V gene sequence: CDR1 SGHTA, CDR2 FQGNSA. V dropped 5 bases and J dropped 3 bases, with 7 bases sitting between them. CDR3 bases: TGTGCCAGCAGCACACCGAAAGAGACCCAGTACTTC. This codes for CASSTPKETQYF.